The clone carrying this T cell receptor (beta chain) was found a few times. The sample carries other DNA sequences with the same CDR3. The CDR3 has 14 residues. V shed 8 bases and J 4 bases; nucleotides not matched to a gene: 10. In germline, CDR1 is LNHDA, CDR2 SQIVND (reference sequence). Participants were aged about 18 to 100 years from about 25 US areas. Recovered participants had two consecutive negative NP/OP PCR tests, healthcare professional clearance, or symptom resolution. Only in-frame clones appear in the TCRdb table, and some are missing; sequencing was by immunoSEQ multiplex PCR. The table records approximately 270,000 clones, about 90% of them present only once. The entry originates in a study of blood T cell repertoires in COVID-19. Study overall: PBMCs, B-cell-depleted T cells, or T cells provided the cDNA or gDNA that made up the material.

The receptor's source is a woman aged 55-70 years who had recovered from COVID-19. The sample consisted of PBMCs or T cells enriched from blood (not recorded which). The chain joins TRBV19 to TRBJ2-7, with 8 bases that match TRBD1. CDR3 sequence reads: CASQPTGGIYEQYF. The CDR3, as DNA: TGTGCCAGTCAACCCACAGGGGGGATTTACGAGCAGTACTTC.